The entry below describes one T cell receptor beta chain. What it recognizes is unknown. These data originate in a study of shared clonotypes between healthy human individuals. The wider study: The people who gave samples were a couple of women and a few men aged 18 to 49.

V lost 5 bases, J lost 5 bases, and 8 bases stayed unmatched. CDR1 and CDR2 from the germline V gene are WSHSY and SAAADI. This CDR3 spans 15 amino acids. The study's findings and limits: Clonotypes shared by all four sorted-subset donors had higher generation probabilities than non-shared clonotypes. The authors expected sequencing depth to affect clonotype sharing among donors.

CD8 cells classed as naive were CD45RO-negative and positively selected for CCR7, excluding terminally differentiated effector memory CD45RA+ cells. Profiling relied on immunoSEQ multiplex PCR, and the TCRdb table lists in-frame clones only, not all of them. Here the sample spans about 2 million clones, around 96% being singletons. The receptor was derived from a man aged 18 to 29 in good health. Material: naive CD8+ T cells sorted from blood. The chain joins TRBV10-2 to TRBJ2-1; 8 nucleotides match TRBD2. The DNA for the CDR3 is TGCGCCAGCAGTTCACTAGCGGCGACACACAATGAGCAGTTCTTC. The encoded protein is CASSSLAATHNEQFF.